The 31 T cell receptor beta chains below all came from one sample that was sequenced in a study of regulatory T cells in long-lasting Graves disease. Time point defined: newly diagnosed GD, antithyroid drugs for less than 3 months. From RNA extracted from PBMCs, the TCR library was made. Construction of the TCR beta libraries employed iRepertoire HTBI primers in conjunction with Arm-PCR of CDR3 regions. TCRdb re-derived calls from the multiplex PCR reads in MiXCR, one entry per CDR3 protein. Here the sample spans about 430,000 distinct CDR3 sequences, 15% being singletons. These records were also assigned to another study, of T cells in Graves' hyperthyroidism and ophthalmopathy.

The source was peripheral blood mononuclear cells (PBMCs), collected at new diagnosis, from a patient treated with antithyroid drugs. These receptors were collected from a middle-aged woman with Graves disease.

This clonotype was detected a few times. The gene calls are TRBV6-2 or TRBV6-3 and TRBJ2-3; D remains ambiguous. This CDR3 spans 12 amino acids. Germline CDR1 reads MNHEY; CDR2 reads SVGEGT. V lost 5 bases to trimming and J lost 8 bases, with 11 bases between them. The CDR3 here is CASSPARGTQYF. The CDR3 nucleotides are TGTGCCAGCAGTCCGGCGCGCGGTACGCAGTATTTT.

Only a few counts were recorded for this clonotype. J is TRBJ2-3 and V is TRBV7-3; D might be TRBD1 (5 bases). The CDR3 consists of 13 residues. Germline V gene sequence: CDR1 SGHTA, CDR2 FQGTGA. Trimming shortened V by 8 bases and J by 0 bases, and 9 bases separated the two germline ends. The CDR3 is CASWRQSTDTQYF. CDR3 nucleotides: TGTGCCAGCTGGAGACAGAGCACAGATACGCAGTATTTT.

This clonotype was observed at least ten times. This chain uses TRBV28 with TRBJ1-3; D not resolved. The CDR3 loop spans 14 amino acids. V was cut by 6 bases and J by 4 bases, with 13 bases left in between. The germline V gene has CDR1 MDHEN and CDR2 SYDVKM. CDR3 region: CASSRSGSGNTIYF. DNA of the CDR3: TGTGCCAGCAGCCGAAGCGGGTCCGGAAACACCATATATTTT.

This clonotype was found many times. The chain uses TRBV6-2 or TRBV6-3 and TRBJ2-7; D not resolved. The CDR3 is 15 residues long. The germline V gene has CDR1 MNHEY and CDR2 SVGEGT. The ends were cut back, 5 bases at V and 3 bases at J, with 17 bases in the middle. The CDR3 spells CASSEVFSTLYEQYF. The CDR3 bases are TGTGCCAGCAGTGAAGTATTTTCCACCCTCTACGAGCAGTACTTC.

The CDR3 DNA reads as TGTGCCAGTAGTCCCCCGGGACAGGAGCAGTTCTTC. The encoded protein is CASSPPGQEQFF. The rearrangement joins TRBV19 to TRBJ2-1, with 7 bases identical to TRBD1. Germline V gene sequence: CDR1 LNHDA, CDR2 SQIVND (reference sequence). Germline trimming cut 5 bases from V and 10 bases from J; bases unmatched to any gene: 5. CDR3 length: 12 residues.

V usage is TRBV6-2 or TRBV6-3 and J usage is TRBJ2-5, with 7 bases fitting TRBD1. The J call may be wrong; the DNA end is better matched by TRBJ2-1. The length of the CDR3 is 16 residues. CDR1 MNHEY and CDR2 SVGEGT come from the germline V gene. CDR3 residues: CASRVDRVGFKREQFF. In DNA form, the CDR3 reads TGTGCCAGCAGGGTAGACAGGGTGGGGTTTAAGCGCGAGCAGTTCTTC.

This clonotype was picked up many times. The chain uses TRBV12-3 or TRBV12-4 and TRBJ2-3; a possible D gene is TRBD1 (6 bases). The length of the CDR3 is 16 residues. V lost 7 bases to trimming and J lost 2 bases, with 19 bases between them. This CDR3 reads CASKTGQSQYTDTQYF. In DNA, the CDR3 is TGTGCCAGCAAAACAGGACAGAGTCAATACACAGATACGCAGTATTTT.

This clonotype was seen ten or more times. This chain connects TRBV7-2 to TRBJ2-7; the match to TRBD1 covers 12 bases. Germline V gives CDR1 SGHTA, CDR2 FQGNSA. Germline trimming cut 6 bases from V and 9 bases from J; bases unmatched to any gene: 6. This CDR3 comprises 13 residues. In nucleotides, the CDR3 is TGTGCCAGCAGTCCGGGACAGGGGGCGTCGCAGTACTTC. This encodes CASSPGQGASQYF.

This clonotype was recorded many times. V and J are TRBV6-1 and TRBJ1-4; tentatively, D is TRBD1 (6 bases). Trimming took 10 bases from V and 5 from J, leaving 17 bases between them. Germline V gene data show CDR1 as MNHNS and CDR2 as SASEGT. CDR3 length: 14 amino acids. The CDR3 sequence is CATGEGTRNEKLFF. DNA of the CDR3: TGTGCCACGGGAGAGGGGACAAGGAATGAAAAACTGTTTTTT.

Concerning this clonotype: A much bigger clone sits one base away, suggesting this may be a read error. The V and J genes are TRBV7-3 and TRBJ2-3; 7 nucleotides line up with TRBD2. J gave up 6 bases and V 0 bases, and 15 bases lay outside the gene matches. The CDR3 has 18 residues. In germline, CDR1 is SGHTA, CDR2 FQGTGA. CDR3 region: CASSLTPTSETPRDTQYF. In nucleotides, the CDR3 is TGTGCCAGCAGCTTAACCCCAACTAGCGAGACCCCGAGGGATACGCAGTATTTT.

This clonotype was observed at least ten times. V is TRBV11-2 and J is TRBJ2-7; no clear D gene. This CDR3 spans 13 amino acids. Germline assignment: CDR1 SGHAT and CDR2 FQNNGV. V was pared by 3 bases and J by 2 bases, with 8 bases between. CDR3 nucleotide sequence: TGTGCCAGCAGCTTTCTGAATGCCTACGAGCAGTACTTC. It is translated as CASSFLNAYEQYF. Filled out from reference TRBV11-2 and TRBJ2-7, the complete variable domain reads EAGVAQSPRYKIIEKRQSVAFWCNPISGHATLYWYQQILGQGPKLLIQFQNNGVVDDSQLPKDRFSAERLKGVDSTLKIQPAKLEDSAVYLCASSFLNAYEQYFGPGTRLTVT.

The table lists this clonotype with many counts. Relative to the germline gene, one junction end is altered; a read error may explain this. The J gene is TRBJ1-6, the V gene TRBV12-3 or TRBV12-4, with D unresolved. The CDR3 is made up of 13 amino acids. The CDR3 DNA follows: TGTGCCGGCAGGAGCCAGCCTGGTTCACCCCTCCACTTT. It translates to CAGRSQPGSPLHF.

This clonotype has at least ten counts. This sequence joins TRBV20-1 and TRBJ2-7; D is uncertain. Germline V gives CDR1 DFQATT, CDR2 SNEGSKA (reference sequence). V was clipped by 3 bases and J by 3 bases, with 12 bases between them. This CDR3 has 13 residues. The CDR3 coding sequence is TGCAGTGCTAGCACCTCCGGGCGCTACGAGCAGTACTTC. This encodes CSASTSGRYEQYF.

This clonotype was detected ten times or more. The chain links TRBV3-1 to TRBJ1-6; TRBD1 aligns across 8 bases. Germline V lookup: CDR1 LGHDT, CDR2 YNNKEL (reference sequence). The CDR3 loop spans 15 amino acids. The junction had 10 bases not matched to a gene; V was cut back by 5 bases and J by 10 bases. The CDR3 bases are TGTGCCAGCAGCGACCAGGGGGCAGGTCGGTCACCCCTCCACTTT. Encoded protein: CASSDQGAGRSPLHF.

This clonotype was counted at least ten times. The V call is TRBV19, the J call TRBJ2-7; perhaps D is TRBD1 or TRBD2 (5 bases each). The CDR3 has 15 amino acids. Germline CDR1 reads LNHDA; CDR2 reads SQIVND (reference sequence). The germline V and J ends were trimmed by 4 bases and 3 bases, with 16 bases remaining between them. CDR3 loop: CASSNPGTDLYEQYF. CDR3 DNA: TGTGCCAGTAGTAACCCCGGGACGGACCTCTACGAGCAGTACTTC.

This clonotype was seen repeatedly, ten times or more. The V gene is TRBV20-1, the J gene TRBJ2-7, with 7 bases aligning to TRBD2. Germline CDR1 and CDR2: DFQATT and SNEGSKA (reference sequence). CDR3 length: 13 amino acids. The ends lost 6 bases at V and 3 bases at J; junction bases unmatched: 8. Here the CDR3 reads CSAEARESYEQYF. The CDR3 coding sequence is TGCAGTGCCGAGGCGCGGGAGAGCTACGAGCAGTACTTC.

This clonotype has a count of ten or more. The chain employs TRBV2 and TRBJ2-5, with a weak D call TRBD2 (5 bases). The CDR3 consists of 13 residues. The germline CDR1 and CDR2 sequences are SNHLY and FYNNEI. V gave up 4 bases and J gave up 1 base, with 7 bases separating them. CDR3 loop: CASSVAFQETQYF. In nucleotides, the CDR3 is TGTGCCAGCAGTGTAGCGTTCCAAGAGACCCAGTACTTC.

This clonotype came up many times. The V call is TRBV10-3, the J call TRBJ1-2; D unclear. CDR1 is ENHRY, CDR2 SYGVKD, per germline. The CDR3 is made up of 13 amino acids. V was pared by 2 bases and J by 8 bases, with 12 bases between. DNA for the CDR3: TGTGCCATCAGTGAGGTTGGCCCGAAAGGCTACACCTTC. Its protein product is CAISEVGPKGYTF.

The CDR3 nucleotides are TGTGCCAGCAGCCGAGGACAGGGGGGTAATGAAAAACTGTTTTTT. Translation: CASSRGQGGNEKLFF. V gene TRBV5-5 combines with J gene TRBJ1-4; 10 nucleotides line up with TRBD1. The germline gives CDR1 SGHKS, CDR2 YYEKEE (reference sequence). The CDR3 has 15 amino acids. J gave up 4 bases and V 4 bases, and 4 bases lay outside the gene matches.

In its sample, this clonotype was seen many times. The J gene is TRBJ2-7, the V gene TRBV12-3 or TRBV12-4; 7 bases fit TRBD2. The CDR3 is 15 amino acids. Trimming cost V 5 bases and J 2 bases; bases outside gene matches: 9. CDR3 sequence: CASSPSGGGTYEQYF. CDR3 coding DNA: TGTGCCAGCAGTCCCTCGGGGGGAGGTACCTACGAGCAGTACTTC.

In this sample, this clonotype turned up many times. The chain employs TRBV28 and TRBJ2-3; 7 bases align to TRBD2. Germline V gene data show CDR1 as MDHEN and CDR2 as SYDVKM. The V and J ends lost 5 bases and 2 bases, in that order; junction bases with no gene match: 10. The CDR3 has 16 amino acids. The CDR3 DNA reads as TGTGCCAGCAGTCCGCTCCGCGGGGGATACACAGATACGCAGTATTTT. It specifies CASSPLRGGYTDTQYF.

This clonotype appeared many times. The CDR3 sequence is CASNHGTDRYNEQFF. The CDR3, as DNA: TGTGCCAGCAACCACGGGACAGATCGCTACAATGAGCAGTTCTTC. The chain links TRBV11-3 to TRBJ2-1; 7 nucleotides agree with TRBD1. V lost 7 bases, J lost 3 bases, and 9 bases stayed unmatched. The CDR3 is 15 residues long. Germline-derived CDR1 and CDR2 are SGHNT and YENEEA.

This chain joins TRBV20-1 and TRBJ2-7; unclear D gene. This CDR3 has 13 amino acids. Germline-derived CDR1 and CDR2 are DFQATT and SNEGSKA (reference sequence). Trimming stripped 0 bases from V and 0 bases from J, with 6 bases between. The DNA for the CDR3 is TGCAGTGCTAGAGAGGCAGCCTCCTACGAGCAGTACTTC. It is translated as CSAREAASYEQYF.

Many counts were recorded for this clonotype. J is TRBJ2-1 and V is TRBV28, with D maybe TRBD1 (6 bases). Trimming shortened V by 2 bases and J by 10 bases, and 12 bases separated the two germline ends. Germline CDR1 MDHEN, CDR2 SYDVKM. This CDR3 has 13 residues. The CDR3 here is CASSLLQGGEQFF. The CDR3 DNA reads TGTGCCAGCAGTTTACTACAGGGTGGAGAGCAGTTCTTC.

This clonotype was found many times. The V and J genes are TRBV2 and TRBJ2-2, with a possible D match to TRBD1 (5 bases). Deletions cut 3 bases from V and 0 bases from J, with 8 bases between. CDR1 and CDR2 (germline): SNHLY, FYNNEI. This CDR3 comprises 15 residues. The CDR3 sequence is CASSEGRPNTGELFF. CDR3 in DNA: TGTGCCAGCAGTGAGGGGCGACCGAACACCGGGGAGCTGTTTTTT.

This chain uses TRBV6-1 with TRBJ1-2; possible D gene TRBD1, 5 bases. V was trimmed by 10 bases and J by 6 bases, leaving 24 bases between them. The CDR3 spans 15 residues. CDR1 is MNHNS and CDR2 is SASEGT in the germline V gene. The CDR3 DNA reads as TGTGCCACCTCGAGTGGGGGAAGTGTGGGTGATGGCTACACCTTC. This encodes CATSSGGSVGDGYTF.

The CDR3 reads CSVESSRTGRGGEAFF. The CDR3 nucleotides are TGCAGCGTTGAAAGTTCCCGGACAGGGCGAGGGGGTGAAGCTTTCTTT. The chain links TRBV29-1 to TRBJ1-1; 8 bases fit TRBD1. CDR3 length: 16 residues. CDR1 SQVTM and CDR2 ANQGSEA come from the germline V gene. The V gene end was trimmed by 2 bases and the J gene end by 7 bases; junction bases not matched to a gene: 15.

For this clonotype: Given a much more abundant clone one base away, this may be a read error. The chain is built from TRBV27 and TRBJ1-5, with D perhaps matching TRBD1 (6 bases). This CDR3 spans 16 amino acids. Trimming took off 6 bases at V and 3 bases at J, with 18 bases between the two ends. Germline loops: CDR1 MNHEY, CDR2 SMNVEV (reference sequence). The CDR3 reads CASSTEGPGANQPQHF. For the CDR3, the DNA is TGTGCCAGCAGCACTGAGGGCCCAGGGGCCAATCAGCCCCAGCATTTT.

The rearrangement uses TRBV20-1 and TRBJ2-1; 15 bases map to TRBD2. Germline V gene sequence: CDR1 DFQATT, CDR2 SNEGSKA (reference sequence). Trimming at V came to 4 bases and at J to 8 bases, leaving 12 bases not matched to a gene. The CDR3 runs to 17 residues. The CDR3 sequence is CSATARTSGRAVDEQFF. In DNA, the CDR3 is TGCAGTGCTACTGCCCGGACTAGCGGGAGGGCTGTAGATGAGCAGTTCTTC.

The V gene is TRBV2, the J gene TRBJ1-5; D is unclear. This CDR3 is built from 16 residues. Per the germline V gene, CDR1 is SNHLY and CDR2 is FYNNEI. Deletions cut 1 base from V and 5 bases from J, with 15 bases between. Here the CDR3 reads CASSEVSTSRDQPQHF. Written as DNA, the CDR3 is TGTGCCAGCAGTGAAGTTTCGACTTCCCGGGATCAGCCCCAGCATTTT.

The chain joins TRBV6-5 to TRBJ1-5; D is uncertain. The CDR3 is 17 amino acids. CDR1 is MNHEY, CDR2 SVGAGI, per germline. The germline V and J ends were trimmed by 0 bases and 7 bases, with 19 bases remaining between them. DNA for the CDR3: TGTGCCAGCAGTTACTCGAAGGTGACACACAGATCCCAGCCCCAGCATTTT. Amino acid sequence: CASSYSKVTHRSQPQHF.